The 29 T cell receptor beta chains presented below share a single source sample, sequenced in a study of cytomegalovirus exposure and HLA in healthy donors. The PCR contained 60 Vbeta and 13 Jbeta primers. This table comes from immunoSEQ multiplex PCR, and its TCRdb copy is limited to in-frame clones, with some not included. There are about 150,000 clones in the sample; 70% to 90% occur only once, and 2.3% lies in the top ten. What was sequenced was PBMCs. Receptor source: a woman aged 18-35 years in good health and CMV-seronegative.

The genes are TRBV6-5 and TRBJ2-5, with TRBD2 matching over 10 bases. V dropped 7 bases and J dropped 7; count of bases not matched to a gene: 12. This CDR3 contains 15 residues. Germline V gene data show CDR1 as MNHEY and CDR2 as SVGAGI. The DNA of the CDR3 is TGTGCCAGCACCTTAGCGGGGGGCGGGGCGGGGACCCAGTACTTC. Protein sequence: CASTLAGGGAGTQYF.

V is TRBV2 and J is TRBJ1-5; 8 bases fit TRBD1. From germline, CDR1 is SNHLY and CDR2 FYNNEI. CDR3 length equals 16 residues. V was clipped by 4 bases and J by 9 bases; unmatched bases: 14. CDR3 residues: CASSGPGTGHPGPQHF. Written as DNA, the CDR3 is TGTGCCAGCAGTGGCCCCGGGACAGGCCACCCCGGGCCCCAGCATTTT.

This chain uses TRBV5-1 with TRBJ2-5; a possible D gene is TRBD2 (6 bases). This CDR3 contains 15 residues. CDR1 and CDR2 from the germline V gene are SGHRS and YFSETQ. Trimming cost V 6 bases and J 2 bases, with 17 bases left between them. The DNA of the CDR3 is TGCGCCAGCATGAATACAATAGCGGAGCAAGAGACCCAGTACTTC. This sequence encodes CASMNTIAEQETQYF. Using reference TRBV5-1 and TRBJ2-5 for the parts outside the CDR3, the full variable domain is KAGVTQTPRYLIKTRGQQVTLSCSPISGHRSVSWYQQTPGQGLQFLFEYFSETQRNKGNFPGRFSGRQFSNSRSEMNVSTLELGDSALYLCASMNTIAEQETQYFGPGTRLLVL.

This clone was counted once. The chain has TRBV7-9 and TRBJ2-7; 11 bases line up with TRBD2. The germline CDR1 and CDR2 sequences are SEHNR and FQNEAQ (reference sequence). The CDR3 sequence is 15 residues long. V lost 4 bases to trimming and J lost 3 bases; unmatched junction nucleotides: 5. In nucleotides, the CDR3 is TGTGCCAGCAGCTCCAGACTAGCGGGAAACTACGAGCAGTACTTC. Protein sequence: CASSSRLAGNYEQYF.

The chain links TRBV29-1 to TRBJ1-2, with D perhaps matching TRBD1 (6 bases). The CDR3 covers 12 residues. Germline values: CDR1 SQVTM, CDR2 ANQGSEA. V was shortened by 7 bases and J by 3 bases, with 12 bases between the two germline ends. CDR3 amino acids: CSAGGGDYGYTF. The CDR3 coding sequence is TGCAGCGCGGGGGGGGGCGACTATGGCTACACCTTC.

The chain joins TRBV9 to TRBJ2-2; TRBD2 aligns across 14 bases. Trimming removed 2 bases from V and 5 bases from J; junction bases left unmatched: 11. Germline V CDR1 and CDR2: SGDLS, YYNGEE. This CDR3 contains 19 residues. The CDR3 sequence: CASSVRLAGGRVGTGELFF. The DNA for the CDR3 is TGTGCCAGCAGCGTTCGACTAGCGGGGGGGCGAGTAGGGACCGGGGAGCTGTTTTTT.

This chain joins TRBV27 and TRBJ2-1, with a possible D match to TRBD2 (6 bases). Trimming took off 5 bases at V and 9 bases at J, with 14 bases between the two ends. The germline V gene encodes CDR1 MNHEY and CDR2 SMNVEV (reference sequence). The CDR3 totals 13 residues. The CDR3 region has the DNA TGTGCCAGCAGTCCGGGAGACGGGTTTGAGCAGTTCTTC. This sequence encodes CASSPGDGFEQFF.

About this clone: Other DNA variants within this sample encode the same CDR3. V and J are TRBV27 and TRBJ2-2, with D perhaps matching TRBD2 (5 bases). V lost 7 bases and J 0 bases, leaving 12 bases between the germline ends. The germline gives CDR1 MNHEY, CDR2 SMNVEV (reference sequence). The CDR3 consists of 15 residues. The CDR3 nucleotides are TGTGCCAGCACTTTGCTAGCTGCGAACACCGGGGAGCTGTTTTTT. It is translated as CASTLLAANTGELFF.

The chain recombines TRBV5-8 with TRBJ2-7; tentative D call: TRBD2 (5 bases). The germline V and J ends were trimmed by 6 bases and 4 bases, with 17 bases remaining between them. CDR1 and CDR2 (germline): SGHTS, YDEGEE. The CDR3 contains 14 residues. CDR3 loop: CASIPWGVRYEQYF. In nucleotides, the CDR3 is TGTGCCAGCATACCGTGGGGAGTCAGGTACGAGCAGTACTTC.

The chain links TRBV5-1 to TRBJ1-3; D remains unclear. V was trimmed by 0 bases and J by 0 bases, leaving 7 bases between them. The CDR3 length is 15 residues. Germline assignment: CDR1 SGHRS and CDR2 YFSETQ. CDR3 coding DNA: TGCGCCAGCAGCTTGGCCCGAGACTCTGGAAACACCATATATTTT. It is translated as CASSLARDSGNTIYF.

The chain joins TRBV9 to TRBJ2-5; TRBD1 matches 8 bases. This CDR3 comprises 15 residues. The V and J ends lost 2 bases and 2 bases, in that order; junction bases with no gene match: 5. Germline lookup yields CDR1 SGDLS and CDR2 YYNGEE. The CDR3 region has the DNA TGTGCCAGCAGCGTTGATGGGACAGGACAAGAGACCCAGTACTTC. Translating gives CASSVDGTGQETQYF.

V is TRBV5-1 and J is TRBJ2-7; TRBD1 agrees at 9 bases. Germline V gene lookup returns CDR1 SGHRS and CDR2 YFSETQ. CDR3 length: 15 residues. J was trimmed by 4 bases and V by 0 bases; bases with no gene match: 5. The CDR3 sequence: CASSLADRGGYEQYF. The CDR3 DNA follows: TGCGCCAGCAGCTTGGCGGACAGGGGTGGGTACGAGCAGTACTTC.

The chain carries TRBV7-2 and TRBJ2-7; 7 nucleotides match TRBD2. The V and J ends lost 5 bases and 2 bases, in that order; junction bases with no gene match: 3. Germline V gives CDR1 SGHTA, CDR2 FQGNSA. This CDR3 has 13 amino acids. CDR3 sequence reads: CASSRTSAYEQYF. CDR3 bases: TGTGCCAGCAGCCGTACTAGCGCCTACGAGCAGTACTTC.

This chain connects TRBV9 to TRBJ2-5; 7 bases fit TRBD2. This CDR3 is 13 amino acids long. V shed 3 bases and J 3 bases; nucleotides not matched to a gene: 2. From germline, CDR1 is SGDLS and CDR2 YYNGEE. CDR3 in DNA: TGTGCCAGCAGCGCTAGCGGCAAAGAGACCCAGTACTTC. It translates to CASSASGKETQYF.

This chain links TRBV28 with TRBJ2-4, with D possibly matching TRBD2 (5 bases). V dropped 3 bases and J dropped 7 bases, with 16 bases sitting between them. Germline V gene data show CDR1 as MDHEN and CDR2 as SYDVKM. The CDR3 contains 15 residues. The CDR3 sequence is CASSFEVGVNNIQYF. CDR3 DNA sequence: TGTGCCAGCAGTTTTGAAGTGGGAGTAAATAACATTCAGTACTTC.

The chain has TRBV19 and TRBJ1-5; the D is unclear. The CDR3 contains 14 residues. Trimming shortened V by 7 bases and J by 0 bases, and 10 bases separated the two germline ends. Germline V gives CDR1 LNHDA, CDR2 SQIVND (reference sequence). The CDR3, as DNA: TGTGCCAGTAAGAGGAGGTATAGCAATCAGCCCCAGCATTTT. Amino acid sequence: CASKRRYSNQPQHF.

J is TRBJ1-6 and V is TRBV18, with D maybe TRBD1 (5 bases). The CDR3 is 13 residues long. Germline assignment: CDR1 KGHSH and CDR2 LQKENI. Trimming stripped 8 bases from V and 2 bases from J, with 7 bases between. The CDR3 loop reads CASATAYNSPLHF. The DNA of the CDR3 is TGTGCCAGCGCGACAGCCTATAATTCACCCCTCCACTTT. The full variable domain, with the rest looked up from reference TRBV18 and TRBJ1-6, is NAGVMQNPRHLVRRRGQEARLRCSPMKGHSHVYWYRQLPEEGLKFMVYLQKENIIDESGMPKERFSAEFPKEGPSILRIQQVVRGDSAAYFCASATAYNSPLHFGNGTRLTVT.

The chain carries TRBV5-1 and TRBJ2-4; tentative D call: TRBD1 (7 bases). The CDR3 sequence is 15 residues long. V was pared by 1 base and J by 1 base, with 9 bases between. Germline V gene data show CDR1 as SGHRS and CDR2 as YFSETQ. This CDR3 reads CASSLQGGAKNIQYF. Written as DNA, the CDR3 is TGCGCCAGCAGCTTGCAGGGGGGCGCCAAAAACATTCAGTACTTC.

V usage is TRBV2 and J usage is TRBJ1-2, with 7 bases matching TRBD1. The CDR3 length is 12 residues. Trimming cost V 6 bases and J 8 bases; bases outside gene matches: 6. CDR1 is SNHLY and CDR2 is FYNNEI in the germline V gene. The CDR3 DNA reads as TGTGCCAGCAGGGGGGACAGTTGCGGCTACACCTTC. Translating gives CASRGDSCGYTF.

The gene calls are TRBV19 and TRBJ1-2; D remains unclear. V lost 4 bases to trimming and J lost 3 bases, with 12 bases between them. The CDR3 extends over 14 amino acids. Looked up from germline, CDR1 is LNHDA and CDR2 is SQIVND (reference sequence). The CDR3 DNA is TGTGCCAGTAGTAAGGAGGATACGTACTATGGCTACACCTTC. The encoded protein is CASSKEDTYYGYTF. Together with reference TRBV19 and TRBJ1-2, the CDR3 gives the full variable domain: DGGITQSPKYLFRKEGQNVTLSCEQNLNHDAMYWYRQDPGQGLRLIYYSQIVNDFQKGDIAEGYSVSREKKESFPLTVTSAQKNPTAFYLCASSKEDTYYGYTFGSGTRLTVV.

V and J are TRBV5-1 and TRBJ2-2, with 9 bases aligning to TRBD1. CDR3 length equals 16 residues. CDR1 and CDR2 from the germline V gene are SGHRS and YFSETQ. The J segment lost 5 bases and the V segment lost 0 bases, leaving 5 bases of the junction unmatched. CDR3: CASSLAGTGKTGELFF. The CDR3 coding sequence is TGCGCCAGCAGCTTGGCCGGGACAGGGAAGACCGGGGAGCTGTTTTTT.

The chain has TRBV27 and TRBJ1-6, with 11 positions matching TRBD1. CDR3 length: 20 amino acids. CDR1 is MNHEY and CDR2 is SMNVEV in the germline V gene (reference sequence). With 5 bases clipped from V and 7 bases from J, the junction kept 19 bases outside the gene matches. CDR3 amino acids: CASSPEDRGLRRRGNSPLHF. In nucleotides, the CDR3 is TGTGCCAGCAGTCCCGAGGACAGGGGGCTCCGCCGTAGGGGAAATTCACCCCTCCACTTT.

The rearrangement joins TRBV11-2 to TRBJ2-1, with 7 bases identical to TRBD2. Germline V lookup: CDR1 SGHAT, CDR2 FQNNGV. Unmatched junction bases numbered 9, after V lost 7 bases and J lost 3 bases. The CDR3 extends over 15 amino acids. This CDR3 is CASMGGRGVYNEQFF. The DNA for the CDR3 is TGTGCCAGCATGGGGGGGAGGGGCGTCTACAATGAGCAGTTCTTC.

The count of this clone is one. V usage is TRBV9 and J usage is TRBJ2-2; D uncertain. This CDR3 is built from 16 residues. The V end was cut by 3 bases, the J end by 1 base, with 13 bases between. The germline V gene encodes CDR1 SGDLS and CDR2 YYNGEE. DNA of the CDR3: TGTGCCAGCAGCGCTGGCCCCATTGGGAACACCGGGGAGCTGTTTTTT. Translation: CASSAGPIGNTGELFF.

The CDR3 nucleotides are TGTGCCAGCAGCCTGAGCCGGGATAAATCTATCACAGATACGCAGTATTTT. As protein: CASSLSRDKSITDTQYF. The V gene is TRBV7-9, the J gene TRBJ2-3; D perhaps matches TRBD2 (5 bases). This CDR3 region has 17 residues. Germline CDR1 and CDR2: SEHNR and FQNEAQ (reference sequence). V was shortened by 5 bases and J by 2 bases, with 20 bases between the two germline ends.

The V gene is TRBV9, the J gene TRBJ1-2, with 10 bases matching TRBD1. The J segment lost 4 bases and the V segment lost 0 bases, leaving 18 bases of the junction unmatched. This CDR3 region has 20 residues. Germline V gene lookup returns CDR1 SGDLS and CDR2 YYNGEE. CDR3 protein: CASSVAGSGSQDRGIYGYTF. The CDR3 DNA sequence: TGTGCCAGCAGCGTAGCGGGGTCGGGGTCGCAGGACAGGGGGATCTATGGCTACACCTTC.

On this clone itself: The same CDR3 arises from other DNA sequences in this sample as well. CDR3 sequence: CASSYGGGHEQFF. In DNA form, the CDR3 reads TGTGCCAGCAGTTACGGAGGAGGCCACGAGCAGTTCTTC. The chain employs TRBV6-6 and TRBJ2-1; possibly TRBD2 for D (5 bases). CDR1 and CDR2 from the germline V gene are MNHNY and SVGAGI (reference sequence). The length of the CDR3 is 13 residues. With 2 bases removed from V and 10 bases from J, the gap between germline ends came to 12 bases.

This clone came up a few times. The chain recombines TRBV6-4 with TRBJ1-6; 10 bases match TRBD1. CDR3 size: 14 residues. J gave up 11 bases and V 6 bases, and 7 bases lay outside the gene matches. Germline V gene lookup returns CDR1 MRHNA and CDR2 SNTAGT. Written as DNA, the CDR3 is TGTGCCAGCAGACCACCGGGACAGGGGCCACCCCTCCACTTT. Protein sequence: CASRPPGQGPPLHF.

V gene TRBV11-2 combines with J gene TRBJ2-7; D perhaps matches TRBD1 (5 bases). CDR3 length equals 12 residues. The germline CDR1 and CDR2 sequences are SGHAT and FQNNGV. Deletions cut 6 bases from V and 5 bases from J, with 11 bases between. The DNA of the CDR3 is TGTGCCAGCAGTAGGGGTCTCGACGAGCAGTACTTC. Residues: CASSRGLDEQYF.